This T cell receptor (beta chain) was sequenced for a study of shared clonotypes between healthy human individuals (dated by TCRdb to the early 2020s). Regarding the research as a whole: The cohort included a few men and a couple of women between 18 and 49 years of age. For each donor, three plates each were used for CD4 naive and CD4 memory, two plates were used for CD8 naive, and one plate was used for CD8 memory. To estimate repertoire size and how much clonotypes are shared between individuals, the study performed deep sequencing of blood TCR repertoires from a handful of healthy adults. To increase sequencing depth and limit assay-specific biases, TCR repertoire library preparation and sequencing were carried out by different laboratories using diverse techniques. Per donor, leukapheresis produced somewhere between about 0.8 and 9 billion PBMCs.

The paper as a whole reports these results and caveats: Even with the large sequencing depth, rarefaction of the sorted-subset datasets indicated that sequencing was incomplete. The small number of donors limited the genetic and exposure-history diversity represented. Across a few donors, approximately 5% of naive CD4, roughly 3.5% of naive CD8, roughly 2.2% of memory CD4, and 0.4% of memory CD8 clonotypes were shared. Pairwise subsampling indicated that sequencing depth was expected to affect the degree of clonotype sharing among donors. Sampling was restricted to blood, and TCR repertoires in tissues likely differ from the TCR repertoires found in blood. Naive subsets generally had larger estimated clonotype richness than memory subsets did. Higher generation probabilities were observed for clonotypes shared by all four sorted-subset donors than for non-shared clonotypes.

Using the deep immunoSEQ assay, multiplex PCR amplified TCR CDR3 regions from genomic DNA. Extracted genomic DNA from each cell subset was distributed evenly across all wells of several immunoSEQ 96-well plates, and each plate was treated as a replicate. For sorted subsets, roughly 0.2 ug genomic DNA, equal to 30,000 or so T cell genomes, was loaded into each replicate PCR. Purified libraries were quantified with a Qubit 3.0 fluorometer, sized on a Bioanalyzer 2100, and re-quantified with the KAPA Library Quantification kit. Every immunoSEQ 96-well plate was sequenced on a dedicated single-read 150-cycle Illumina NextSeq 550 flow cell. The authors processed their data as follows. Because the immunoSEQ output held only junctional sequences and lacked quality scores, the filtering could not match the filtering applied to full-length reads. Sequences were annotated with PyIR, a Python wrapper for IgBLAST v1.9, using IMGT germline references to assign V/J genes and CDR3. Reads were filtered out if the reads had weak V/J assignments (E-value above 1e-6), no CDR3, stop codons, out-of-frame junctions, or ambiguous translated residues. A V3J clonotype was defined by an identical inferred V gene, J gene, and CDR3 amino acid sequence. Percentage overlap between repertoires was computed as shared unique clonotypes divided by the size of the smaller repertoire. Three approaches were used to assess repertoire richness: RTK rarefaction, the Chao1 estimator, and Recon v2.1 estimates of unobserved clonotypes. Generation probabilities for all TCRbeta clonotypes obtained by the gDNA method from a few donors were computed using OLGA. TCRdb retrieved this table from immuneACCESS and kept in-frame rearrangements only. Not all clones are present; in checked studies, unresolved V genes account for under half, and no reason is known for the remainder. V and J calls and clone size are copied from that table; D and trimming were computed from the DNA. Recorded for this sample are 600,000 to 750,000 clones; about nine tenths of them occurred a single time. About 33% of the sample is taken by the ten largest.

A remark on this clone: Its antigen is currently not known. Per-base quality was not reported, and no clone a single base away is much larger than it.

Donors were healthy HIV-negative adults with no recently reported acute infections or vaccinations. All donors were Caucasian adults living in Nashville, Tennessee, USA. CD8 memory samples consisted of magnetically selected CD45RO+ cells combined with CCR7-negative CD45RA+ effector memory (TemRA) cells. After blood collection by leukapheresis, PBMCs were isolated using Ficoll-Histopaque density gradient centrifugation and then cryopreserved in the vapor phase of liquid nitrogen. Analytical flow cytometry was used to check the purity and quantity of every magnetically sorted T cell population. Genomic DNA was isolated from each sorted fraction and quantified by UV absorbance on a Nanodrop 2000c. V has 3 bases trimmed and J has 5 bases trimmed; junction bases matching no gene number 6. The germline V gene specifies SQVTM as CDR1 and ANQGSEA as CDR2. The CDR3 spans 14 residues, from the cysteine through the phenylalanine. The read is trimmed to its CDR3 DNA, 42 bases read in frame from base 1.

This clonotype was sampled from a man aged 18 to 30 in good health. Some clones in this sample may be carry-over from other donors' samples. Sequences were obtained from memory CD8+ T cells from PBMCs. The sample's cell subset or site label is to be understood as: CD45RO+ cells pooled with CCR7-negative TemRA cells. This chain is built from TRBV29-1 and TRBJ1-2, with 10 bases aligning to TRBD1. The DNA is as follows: TGCAGCGTTGATTGGAGGGACAGGGGTTATGGCTACACCTTC. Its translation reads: CSVDWRDRGYGYTF.